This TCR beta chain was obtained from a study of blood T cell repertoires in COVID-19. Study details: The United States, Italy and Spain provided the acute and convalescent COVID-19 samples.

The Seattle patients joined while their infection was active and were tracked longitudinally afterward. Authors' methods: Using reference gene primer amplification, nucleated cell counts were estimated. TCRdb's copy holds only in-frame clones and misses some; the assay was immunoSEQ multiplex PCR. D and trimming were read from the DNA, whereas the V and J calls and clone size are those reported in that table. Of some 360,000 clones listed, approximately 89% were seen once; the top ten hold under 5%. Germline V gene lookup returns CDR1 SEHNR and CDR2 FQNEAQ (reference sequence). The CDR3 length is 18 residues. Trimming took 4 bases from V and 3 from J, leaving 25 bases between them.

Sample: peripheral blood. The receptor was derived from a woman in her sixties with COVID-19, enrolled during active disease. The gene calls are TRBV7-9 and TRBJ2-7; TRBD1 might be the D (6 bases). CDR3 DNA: TGTGCCAGCAGCTCCTCAGTCCTACAGGGTTCCCCCTTCTACGAGCAGTACTTC. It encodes CASSSSVLQGSPFYEQYF.